What follows describes a single T cell receptor (beta chain). Antigen specificity is unknown. This record belongs to a study of shared clonotypes between healthy human individuals. Study-level information: Each donor had three CD4 naive, three CD4 memory, two CD8 naive and one CD8 memory plate. Overall study findings and caveats: The donor pool, a small one, limited the genetic and exposure-history diversity represented. Estimated clonotype richness was generally higher in naive than memory subsets.

Germline CDR1 MDHEN, CDR2 SYDVKM. The V segment lost 5 bases and the J segment 2 bases; nucleotides outside the gene matches: 11. The CDR3 runs to 17 residues. Repertoires were generated with immunoSEQ multiplex PCR, while TCRdb's copy carries only in-frame clones and drops some. The data contain 2.3 million or so clones, just over 90% of them singletons. The rearrangement links TRBV28 to TRBJ2-7; 11 bases line up with TRBD2. Sequenced input: naive CD4+ T cells from PBMCs. Stated subset: CD45RA+ positively selected. The receptor's source is a man aged 18-30 years in good health. Some clones in this sample may be carry-over from other donors' samples. CDR3 amino acids: CASSPAGVAGGTYEQYF. The DNA of the CDR3 is TGTGCCAGCAGTCCTGCAGGGGTAGCGGGAGGGACCTACGAGCAGTACTTC. The whole variable domain, remainder taken from reference TRBV28 and TRBJ2-7, is DVKVTQSSRYLVKRTGEKVFLECVQDMDHENMFWYRQDPGLGLRLIYFSYDVKMKEKGDIPEGYSVSREKKERFSLILESASTNQTSMYLCASSPAGVAGGTYEQYFGPGTRLTVT.